This TCR beta chain was sequenced during a study of long-term antiretroviral therapy in people with HIV (dated by TCRdb to 2022 to 2024). Context from the whole study: Collection of the earliest samples took place about a decade ahead of the 2015 WHO recommendation for immediate ART, at a time when ART was typically delayed until CD4 counts fell. This retrospective serial study examined whether starting ART and sustained HIV suppression were associated with changes in the composition and diversity of the TRB repertoire in peripheral blood. From fewer than 35 adults with confirmed HIV infection, the cohort provided under 250 cryopreserved PBMC samples, gathered serially across a mean of around six years (range 1-12). Among the approximately 30 participants with HIV, eleven to twelve were female. No cross-contamination during QIAcube processing was shown when test extractions of a monoclonal T-cell line were performed alongside approximately 32 polyclonal samples. General findings and caveats noted by the study authors: HIV repertoires had narrower CDR3 length ranges than controls, and the network structure suggested an antigen-experienced repertoire that shifted only slightly toward naive after ART. Limited PBMC availability meant only the TCR beta chain was sequenced, without alpha chain pairing. Starting ART was linked to a significant rise in TRB diversity, yet even with long-term ART the diversity remained significantly lower than in transplant donor controls. The samples span the years 2004 to 2017, and the ART regimens used may be less effective than current regimens. The repertoire was dominated across all time points by expanded TRB clones identified before ART initiation, although this dominance was seen to fluctuate and to decrease in many PLHIV after ART. Inferences about post-ART repertoire changes were limited because no data were available on ART adherence, viral resistance or therapy changes. Unsorted PBMC were profiled instead of sorted CD4+ and CD8+ T cells because pre-ART samples had limited cell numbers.

To be included, a participant needed at least one PBMC sample from before ART initiation plus at least two post-ART samples. All participants with HIV were treated in the United States of America. Before DNA extraction, cryopreserved samples of 1-10 million PBMC were thawed and then washed. At the time of the earliest PBMC sample, participants with HIV were aged between about 20 and 54 years. Each participant contributed PBMC samples from 1-4 timepoints before ART initiation and 2-8 timepoints after ART initiation, with a median of 7 samples. For every participant, serial HIV viral load, CD4+ T-cell count, ART history and demographic data were obtained. Using a Qiagen kit on a QIAcube, genomic DNA was extracted from unsorted PBMC, with samples processed in batches of 12. On this clone itself: Its binding antigen is unknown. No much larger clonotype is one base removed from it; base qualities were not supplied.

The immunoSEQ hsTCRB v3.0 assay was used at survey level resolution to sequence the TRB variable region. The targeted TRB sequencing depth was roughly 40,000-55,000 T-cell genomes per sample. An Illumina MiSeq with a v3 150-cycle kit was used to sequence the pooled TRB libraries. On the authors' methods: Analysis of repertoires was carried out in R inside a reproducible Nextflow workflow spanning QC, data transformation and analysis. Custom analyses were implemented in LymphoSeq2, an R package for AIRR-Seq data exploration. After excluding a few samples that yielded fewer than 5000 total TRB sequences, some 190 HIV repertoires remained for analysis. Among the 188 retained HIV repertoires, 55 to 65 were collected before ART initiation and 120 to 130 were collected after ART initiation. Repertoires were downsampled to 5000 TRB nucleotide sequences, with summary statistics averaged over 100 downsampling iterations. The analysis kept only TRB sequences whose CDR3 regions were at least seven amino acids long. A Shannon entropy-derived clonality score and the Gini coefficient were used to measure diversity. In the repertoire networks, any two of the top 5000 CDR3 amino acid sequences were linked whenever the two sequences differed by an edit distance of one. GLIPH2 predicted antigen specificity groups and MHC restriction for TRB CDR3 amino acid sequences. To flag known associations with CMV, EBV, HIV or tissue antigens, CDR3 amino acid sequences were compared against VDJdb and McPAS-TCR. Pre-ART, post-ART and control groups were compared with Wilcoxon signed-rank tests and Holm-Bonferroni correction. TCRdb retrieved this table from immuneACCESS and kept in-frame rearrangements only. Not all clones are present; in checked studies, unresolved V genes account for under half, and no reason is known for the remainder. V and J calls and clone size are copied from that table; D and trimming were computed from the DNA. A total of 23,000 or so clones appear in this sample, roughly 87% of them only once. Of the sample, roughly a quarter is held by the ten largest clones.

This receptor was identified in a man in his fifties or sixties with HIV. Sequenced here: unsorted PBMCs, sampled 0.4 years after starting antiretroviral therapy.

The CDR3 is CASSDSREQYF. The DNA reads TGTGCCAGCAGTGACTCGCGCGAGCAGTACTTC. Recombination connected TRBV2 to TRBJ2-7, with the identity of the D gene unclear. Taken from cysteine to phenylalanine, the CDR3 has 11 residues. Kept here is only the CDR3 DNA, which spans 33 bases and is read in frame from base 1. Trimming at the junction amounts to 3 bases on V and 6 bases on J, and the germline ends lie 6 bases apart. From the germline V gene, CDR1 is SNHLY and CDR2 is FYNNEI. With the portions outside the CDR3 filled from the reference TRBV2 and TRBJ2-7 genes, the complete variable region becomes EPEVTQTPSHQVTQMGQEVILRCVPISNHLYFYWYRQILGQKVEFLVSFYNNEISEKSEIFDDQFSVERPDGSNFTLKIRSTKLEDSAMYFCASSDSREQYFGPGTRLTVT.